These T cell receptor beta chains were read from a single sample in a study of cytomegalovirus exposure and HLA in healthy donors. Using immunoSEQ multiplex PCR, the repertoire was profiled, and TCRdb retains in-frame clones only, with some absent. The sample lists a few hundred thousand clones, 81% occurring once. The specimen sequenced was PBMCs. The receptors originated from a woman aged 55-69 years in good health and CMV-seropositive. CDR3s include the opening cysteine and the closing phenylalanine or tryptophan. The D gene is left open where the match is weak. Where a row states a size, it is once, few, many or the class of an expanded clone; other rows omit it.

D	V	size	length	J	DNA	CDR3
.	TRBV7-9	.	14	TRBJ1-1	TGTGCCAGCAGCCCGTGGAGGGGGAACACTGAAGCTTTCTTT	CASSPWRGNTEAFF
.	TRBV6-1	.	14	TRBJ1-2	TGTGCCAGCAGACCCACAGGGTTTAGCTATGGCTACACCTTC	CASRPTGFSYGYTF
.	TRBV19	.	13	TRBJ1-1	TGTGCCAGTACCAATCGCGGTATCACTGAAGCTTTCTTT	CASTNRGITEAFF
.	TRBV21-1	.	17	TRBJ2-7	TGTGCCAGCTGGCGGCTAGCGGGAGGTCCTATACCCTACGAGCAGTACTTC	CASWRLAGGPIPYEQYF
TRBD2	TRBV6-1	.	14	TRBJ2-2	TGTGCCAGCAAAGGCGGGAGTTGGGCCGGGGAGCTGTTTTTT	CASKGGSWAGELFF
.	TRBV25-1	.	11	TRBJ2-7	TGTGCCAGCAGACAGGGAAACGAGCAGTACTTC	CASRQGNEQYF
TRBD2	TRBV5-1	.	14	TRBJ2-5	TGCGCCAGCAGCTCAGAACGGGGGGAGGAGACCCAGTACTTC	CASSSERGEETQYF
.	TRBV10-1	.	11	TRBJ1-4	TGCGCCAGAGAGTCGGGGGAAAAACTGTTTTTT	CARESGEKLFF
.	TRBV11-2	.	15	TRBJ2-7	TGTGCCAGCAGCTTACGACTAACTCCCTCCTACGAGCAGTACTTC	CASSLRLTPSYEQYF
.	TRBV29-1	.	12	TRBJ2-7	TGCAGCGTTGTCGGGAGTGCCTACGAGCAGTACTTC	CSVVGSAYEQYF
.	TRBV19	.	15	TRBJ1-4	TGTGCCAGTAGTATAGGGGGGCACCTTGGCGAAAAACTGTTTTTT	CASSIGGHLGEKLFF
.	TRBV9	few	15	TRBJ2-3	TGTGCCAGCAGCCCCCCCGGAGGGAGCACAGATACGCAGTATTTT	CASSPPGGSTDTQYF
TRBD2	TRBV27	.	15	TRBJ2-2	TGTGCCAGCAGTTTACTGGGGGGGGTCGCCGGGGAGCTGTTTTTT	CASSLLGGVAGELFF
.	TRBV7-2	once	14	TRBJ2-7	TGTGCCAGCAGCCACTACCAGACAGGACGCGAGCAGTACTTC	CASSHYQTGREQYF
.	TRBV18	.	15	TRBJ2-7	TGTGCCAGCTCACCAGGTGGGGCGCTGGGCTACGAGCAGTACTTC	CASSPGGALGYEQYF
TRBD2	TRBV5-1	.	17	TRBJ2-7	TGCGCCAGCAGCAGTGGGAGGGCTAGCGGTTATTCCTACGAGCAGTACTTC	CASSSGRASGYSYEQYF
TRBD1	TRBV27	.	15	TRBJ2-1	TGTGCCAGCAGTTTAGGGACAGGGCTGTGGAATGAGCAGTTCTTC	CASSLGTGLWNEQFF
TRBD2	TRBV25-1	.	14	TRBJ2-7	TGTGCCAGCAGTGCTAGCGGGGGCCACTACGAGCAGTACTTC	CASSASGGHYEQYF
TRBD2	TRBV7-2	few	14	TRBJ2-7	TGTGCCAGCAGCTGGACTAGCGGAACCTACGAGCAGTACTTC	CASSWTSGTYEQYF